The present T cell receptor beta chain was sequenced within a study of cytomegalovirus exposure and HLA in healthy donors. Study-wide background: For the roughly 400 genotyped donors, 81% fell within the Caucasian-associated ancestry cluster.

Germline V gene lookup returns CDR1 MNHEY and CDR2 SVGAGI. CDR3 size: 13 residues. The PCR made use of 60 Vbeta and 13 Jbeta primers. The protocol was immunoSEQ multiplex PCR, while the TCRdb copy is restricted to in-frame clones and leaves out a portion. The table lists over 90,000 clones, less than 85% of them singletons. J is TRBJ2-5 and V is TRBV6-5; TRBD1 might be the D (6 bases). The last part of the DNA fits TRBJ2-7 better; the J call may be wrong. Sequenced: PBMCs. The clonotype originates from a man in his forties or fifties in good health and CMV-seronegative. The CDR3 reads CARARTVSYEQYF. CDR3 DNA: TGTGCCAGGGCCCGGACAGTCTCCTACGAGCAGTACTTC.